One sample yielded the 30 T cell receptor beta chains listed below, sequenced in a study of cytomegalovirus exposure and HLA in healthy donors. The PCR contained 60 Vbeta and 13 Jbeta primers. Using immunoSEQ multiplex PCR, the repertoire was profiled, and TCRdb retains in-frame clones only, with some absent. The specimen's table records roughly 60,000 clones. The source material was PBMCs. These receptor sequences come from a young woman in good health and CMV-seronegative.

The V gene is TRBV30, the J gene TRBJ2-6, with 10 nucleotides matching TRBD1. V lost 2 bases to trimming and J lost 2 bases; unmatched junction nucleotides: 15. CDR3 length equals 20 residues. Germline V CDR1 and CDR2: GTSNPN, SVGIG (reference sequence). The CDR3 nucleotides are TGTGCCTGGAGTTCCTACCTGGACAGGGGGTTGGCAACTGGGGCCAACGTCCTGACTTTC. Translated: CAWSSYLDRGLATGANVLTF.

The chain joins TRBV9 to TRBJ2-2; 7 bases are a match to TRBD2. The CDR3 has 13 amino acids. V was pared by 7 bases and J by 4 bases, with 4 bases of the junction left unmatched. The germline CDR1 and CDR2 sequences are SGDLS and YYNGEE. The CDR3 DNA reads as TGTGCCAGCGGCGGGGGAGGCACCGGGGAGCTGTTTTTT. Its translation is CASGGGGTGELFF.

This rearrangement joins TRBV6-5 to TRBJ2-7; 7 bases agree with TRBD1. Germline V lookup: CDR1 MNHEY, CDR2 SVGAGI. The CDR3 runs to 14 residues. V trimming: 2 bases; J trimming: 2 bases; junction bases outside the gene matches: 3. CDR3 sequence (DNA): TGTGCCAGCAGTTACAGGGACAGCGCCTACGAGCAGTACTTC. Translation: CASSYRDSAYEQYF.

The chain links TRBV7-9 to TRBJ1-1, with D perhaps matching TRBD1 (6 bases). Germline CDR1 is SEHNR and CDR2 is FQNEAQ (reference sequence). The length of the CDR3 is 12 residues. Between the trimmed V and J ends, which lost 8 bases and 1 base, there was a span of 8 bases. The CDR3 loop reads CASGQRNTEAFF. The CDR3 bases are TGTGCCAGCGGACAGAGGAACACTGAAGCTTTCTTT.

V gene TRBV27 combines with J gene TRBJ1-1; TRBD1 aligns across 7 bases. Germline trimming cut 2 bases from V and 5 bases from J; bases unmatched to any gene: 5. The CDR3 is made up of 14 amino acids. CDR1 and CDR2 (germline): MNHEY, SMNVEV (reference sequence). CDR3 loop: CASSLEGAHTEAFF. The CDR3 coding sequence is TGTGCCAGCAGTTTAGAGGGGGCGCATACTGAAGCTTTCTTT.

The chain joins TRBV19 to TRBJ1-2; 7 bases line up with TRBD1. Germline CDR1 reads LNHDA; CDR2 reads SQIVND (reference sequence). Trimming took 6 bases from V and 5 from J; bases not matched to a gene: 9. The CDR3 extends over 14 amino acids. The CDR3 DNA is TGTGCCAGTAGCAAAGGGGGCGGCTCGTATGGCTACACCTTC. It codes for CASSKGGGSYGYTF.

The V gene is TRBV10-1, the J gene TRBJ2-7, with 8 bases that match TRBD1. CDR3 size: 13 residues. J was trimmed by 7 bases and V by 3 bases; bases with no gene match: 5. Germline values: CDR1 WNHNN, CDR2 SYGVQD (reference sequence). For the CDR3, the DNA is TGCGCCAGCAGTGAAAGGGGGACAGGTGAGCAGTACTTC. This codes for CASSERGTGEQYF.

This chain uses TRBV10-3 with TRBJ2-1; tentatively, D is TRBD2 (5 bases). The CDR3 loop spans 21 amino acids. The V end lost 2 bases, the J end lost 1 base, and 27 bases lay between the germline ends. Germline lookup yields CDR1 ENHRY and CDR2 SYGVKD. CDR3 in DNA: TGTGCCATCAGTGAGCCCAGGAACTCTGTCGGCGGCCGGGATTCCTACAATGAGCAGTTCTTC. Protein: CAISEPRNSVGGRDSYNEQFF.

Comments on this clone: Mismatch with germline at one junction end may stem from a read error. The J gene is TRBJ2-5, the V gene TRBV15; 9 bases align to TRBD2. The CDR3 totals 13 residues. Germline V gene lookup returns CDR1 LNHNV and CDR2 YYDKDF (reference sequence). The CDR3 region has the DNA TGTGCCAGAGCGGGAGGCCCACAAGAGAACCAGTACTTC. Protein product: CARAGGPQENQYF.

V gene TRBV4-1 combines with J gene TRBJ1-5; unclear D gene. Germline-derived CDR1 and CDR2 are MGHRA and YSYEKL. The CDR3 runs 13 residues. V was clipped by 1 base and J by 5 bases, with 6 bases between them. CDR3 bases: TGCGCCAGCAGCCAAGGAGACTATCAGCCCCAGCATTTT. Amino acid sequence: CASSQGDYQPQHF.

CDR3 in DNA: TGCGCCAGCAGCTCCACAGTAGGGACAGGGACCTACGAGCAGTACTTC. This translates into CASSSTVGTGTYEQYF. The chain employs TRBV5-1 and TRBJ2-7; 9 positions agree with TRBD1. Germline V lookup: CDR1 SGHRS, CDR2 YFSETQ. V was pared by 3 bases and J by 2 bases, with 9 bases of the junction left unmatched. The CDR3 sequence is 16 residues long.

The genes are TRBV5-1 and TRBJ1-2; 7 bases match TRBD1. Germline V gives CDR1 SGHRS, CDR2 YFSETQ. J lost 7 bases, V lost 0 bases, and 3 bases had no gene match. The CDR3 is made up of 13 amino acids. The CDR3 here is CASSLGQGSGYTF. CDR3 DNA: TGCGCCAGCAGCTTGGGACAGGGCAGTGGCTACACCTTC.

V and J are TRBV18 and TRBJ2-7, with 14 bases identical to TRBD2. Trimming took 4 bases from V and 0 from J; bases not matched to a gene: 5. CDR1 KGHSH and CDR2 LQKENI come from the germline V gene. The length of the CDR3 is 17 residues. CDR3 in DNA: TGTGCCAGCTCACTCGGACTAGCGGGAGGACCCTCCTACGAGCAGTACTTC. This codes for CASSLGLAGGPSYEQYF.

The chain recombines TRBV10-1 with TRBJ2-1, with TRBD2 matching 10 bases. This CDR3 contains 15 residues. Germline CDR1 reads WNHNN; CDR2 reads SYGVQD (reference sequence). V was clipped by 2 bases and J by 3 bases; unmatched bases: 1. CDR3 sequence: CASSEQREGYNEQFF. CDR3 bases: TGCGCCAGCAGTGAGCAGCGGGAGGGCTACAATGAGCAGTTCTTC.

V usage is TRBV6-1 and J usage is TRBJ1-2; TRBD1 is a possible D gene (6 bases). V was shortened by 6 bases and J by 7 bases, with 18 bases between the two germline ends. This CDR3 has 14 residues. Germline CDR1 and CDR2: MNHNS and SASEGT. The DNA of the CDR3 is TGTGCCAGCAGCAATGGACAGCCACCCTCTGGCTACACCTTC. Protein: CASSNGQPPSGYTF.

This chain uses TRBV7-9 with TRBJ1-2; weak D call: TRBD1 (6 bases). The germline V and J ends were trimmed by 2 bases and 6 bases, with 10 bases remaining between them. Germline lookup yields CDR1 SEHNR and CDR2 FQNEAQ (reference sequence). The CDR3 covers 13 residues. CDR3 sequence reads: CASSLLQGDGYTF. The CDR3 DNA is TGTGCCAGCAGCTTATTACAGGGAGATGGCTACACCTTC. Filled out from reference TRBV7-9 and TRBJ1-2, the complete variable domain reads DTGVSQNPRHKITKRGQNVTFRCDPISEHNRLYWYRQTLGQGPEFLTYFQNEAQLEKSRLLSDRFSAERPKGSFSTLEIQRTEQGDSAMYLCASSLLQGDGYTFGSGTRLTVV.

J is TRBJ2-7 and V is TRBV12-5, with 8 positions matching TRBD1. Trimming at V came to 6 bases and at J to 2 bases, leaving 9 bases not matched to a gene. The CDR3 spans 15 residues. Germline V gene sequence: CDR1 LGHNT, CDR2 FRNRAP. The CDR3 nucleotides read TGTGCTAGTGGAACAAGCAGGGGGCATCCCTACGAGCAGTACTTC. It is translated as CASGTSRGHPYEQYF. Full variable domain (missing parts from reference TRBV12-5 and TRBJ2-7): DARVTQTPRHKVTEMGQEVTMRCQPILGHNTVFWYRQTMMQGLELLAYFRNRAPLDDSGMPKDRFSAEMPDATLATLKIQPSEPRDSAVYFCASGTSRGHPYEQYFGPGTRLTVT.

CDR3 region: CASSQSSGSFYEQYF. The CDR3 DNA is TGTGCCAGCAGCCAAAGTAGCGGGAGTTTCTACGAGCAGTACTTC. The chain links TRBV4-2 to TRBJ2-7, with 9 bases aligning to TRBD2. Unmatched junction bases numbered 5, after V lost 2 bases and J lost 3 bases. This CDR3 comprises 15 residues. The germline gives CDR1 LGHNA, CDR2 YNFKEQ.

The chain has TRBV5-1 and TRBJ2-4; the D gene is possibly TRBD1 (5 bases). The CDR3 totals 15 residues. CDR1 and CDR2 (germline): SGHRS, YFSETQ. V was trimmed by 0 bases and J by 0 bases, leaving 7 bases between them. The CDR3 is CASSLGTPAKNIQYF. As DNA, the CDR3 is TGCGCCAGCAGCTTGGGGACACCAGCCAAAAACATTCAGTACTTC.

The chain employs TRBV6-5 and TRBJ2-1; 9 bases line up with TRBD1. Germline trimming cut 4 bases from V and 9 bases from J; bases unmatched to any gene: 4. Germline CDR1 MNHEY, CDR2 SVGAGI. The CDR3 is made up of 13 amino acids. The CDR3 spells CASSSLTGGEQFF. The CDR3 DNA is TGTGCCAGCAGTTCCCTGACAGGGGGTGAGCAGTTCTTC.

The chain uses TRBV6-5 and TRBJ2-1; 8 bases fit TRBD1. Germline V lookup: CDR1 MNHEY, CDR2 SVGAGI. V shed 8 bases and J 3 bases; nucleotides not matched to a gene: 9. This CDR3 region has 15 residues. The CDR3 is CASAAGQGSYNEQFF. In nucleotides, the CDR3 is TGTGCCAGCGCCGCCGGACAGGGCAGCTACAATGAGCAGTTCTTC.

This sequence joins TRBV5-1 and TRBJ1-6; D uncertain. The CDR3 loop spans 18 amino acids. Trimming removed 4 bases at V and 0 bases at J, with 17 bases between. CDR1 SGHRS and CDR2 YFSETQ come from the germline V gene. As DNA, the CDR3 is TGCGCCAGCAGCCCGGAGGAGATTTTGGGCTCCTATAATTCACCCCTCCACTTT. This gives the protein CASSPEEILGSYNSPLHF.

V is TRBV19 and J is TRBJ1-4, with 8 positions matching TRBD1. The germline V gene encodes CDR1 LNHDA and CDR2 SQIVND (reference sequence). The CDR3 sequence is 15 residues long. With V trimmed by 5 bases and J by 7 bases, 9 bases remained unmatched. The CDR3 here is CASSPPGTGGEKLFF. As DNA, the CDR3 is TGTGCCAGTAGTCCTCCAGGGACAGGTGGTGAAAAACTGTTTTTT.

The chain links TRBV10-3 to TRBJ1-2; D unresolved. CDR1 is ENHRY and CDR2 is SYGVKD in the germline V gene. This CDR3 comprises 12 residues. With 3 bases removed from V and 4 bases from J, the gap between germline ends came to 6 bases. For the CDR3, the DNA is TGTGCCATCAGTGACTCCCTCTATGGCTACACCTTC. Encoded protein: CAISDSLYGYTF.

V usage is TRBV6-1 and J usage is TRBJ1-6, with 7 bases identical to TRBD1. Germline CDR1 is MNHNS and CDR2 is SASEGT. V lost 10 bases, J lost 7 bases, and 7 bases stayed unmatched. CDR3 size: 13 residues. The CDR3 here is CATTGTENSPLHF. CDR3 DNA: TGTGCCACTACCGGGACAGAGAATTCACCCCTCCACTTT.

CDR3 DNA: TGTGCCAGCAGTTCAACTCCAATAGACTACGAGCAGTACTTC. Translating gives CASSSTPIDYEQYF. The chain has TRBV28 and TRBJ2-7; unclear D gene. The CDR3 spans 14 residues. Germline V gene lookup returns CDR1 MDHEN and CDR2 SYDVKM. Trimming stripped 4 bases from V and 3 bases from J, with 13 bases between.

The V and J genes are TRBV7-8 and TRBJ1-3, with D possibly TRBD1 on 6 matching bases. The CDR3 is 15 amino acids. Looked up from germline, CDR1 is SGHVS and CDR2 is FQNEAQ. V lost 4 bases and J 0 bases, leaving 10 bases between the germline ends. CDR3 DNA: TGTGCCAGCAGCTCGACAGGTTACTCTGGAAACACCATATATTTT. Protein: CASSSTGYSGNTIYF.

The chain couples TRBV18 to TRBJ1-2; 7 bases line up with TRBD1. From germline, CDR1 is KGHSH and CDR2 LQKENI. V dropped 3 bases and J dropped 7; count of bases not matched to a gene: 8. The CDR3 length is 14 residues. The CDR3 DNA reads as TGTGCCAGCTCACCGGGGGTTGAGGGGGCTGGCTACACCTTC. Protein sequence: CASSPGVEGAGYTF. The variable domain in full, with the rest retrieved from reference TRBV18 and TRBJ1-2, is NAGVMQNPRHLVRRRGQEARLRCSPMKGHSHVYWYRQLPEEGLKFMVYLQKENIIDESGMPKERFSAEFPKEGPSILRIQQVVRGDSAAYFCASSPGVEGAGYTFGSGTRLTVV.

The genes are TRBV5-1 and TRBJ1-1, with a possible D match to TRBD1 (5 bases). V was trimmed by 4 bases and J by 0 bases, leaving 10 bases between them. CDR1 is SGHRS and CDR2 is YFSETQ in the germline V gene. The CDR3 covers 14 residues. In DNA form, the CDR3 reads TGCGCCAGCAGCCCCCGACAGATGAACACTGAAGCTTTCTTT. Translated, it gives CASSPRQMNTEAFF.

The CDR3 DNA sequence: TGTGCCAGCAGTGCACCCCCGGGACAGGGAGACTATGGCTACACCTTC. It is translated as CASSAPPGQGDYGYTF. The chain joins TRBV6-1 to TRBJ1-2; TRBD1 agrees at 9 bases. The ends lost 4 bases at V and 3 bases at J; junction bases unmatched: 9. In germline, CDR1 is MNHNS, CDR2 SASEGT. CDR3 length equals 16 residues.